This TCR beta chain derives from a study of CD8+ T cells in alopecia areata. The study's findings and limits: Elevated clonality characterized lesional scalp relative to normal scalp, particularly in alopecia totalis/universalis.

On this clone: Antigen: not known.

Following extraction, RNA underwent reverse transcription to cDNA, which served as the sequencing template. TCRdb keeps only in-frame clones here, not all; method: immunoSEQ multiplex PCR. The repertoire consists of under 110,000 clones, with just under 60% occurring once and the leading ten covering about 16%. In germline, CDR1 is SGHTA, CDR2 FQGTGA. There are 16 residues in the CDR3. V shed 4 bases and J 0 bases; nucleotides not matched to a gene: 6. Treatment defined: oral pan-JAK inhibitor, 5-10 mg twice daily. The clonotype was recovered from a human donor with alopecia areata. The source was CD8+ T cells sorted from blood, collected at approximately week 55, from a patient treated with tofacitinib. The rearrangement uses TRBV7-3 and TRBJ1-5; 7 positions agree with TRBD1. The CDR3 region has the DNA TGTGCCAGCAGCTCCCGGGACAGCTATAGCAATCAGCCCCAGCATTTT. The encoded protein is CASSSRDSYSNQPQHF.